The present entry profiles one T cell receptor (beta chain) with its context. Its cognate antigen is unknown. The input for sorted-subset replicate PCRs was approximately 210 ng DNA, 25,000 to 35,000 T cell genomes. Per the authors' pipeline: Owing to the provision of junction-only sequences devoid of quality scores by immunoSEQ, filtering differed. Some clones are missing from TCRdb's copy, which holds only in-frame ones; the method was immunoSEQ multiplex PCR. That table is the source of V, J and clone size, and D and trimming were worked out from the DNA. The data hold approximately 1.4 million clones, with around 98% observed a single time. The data were obtained in a study of shared clonotypes between healthy human individuals. Overall study results and limits: About 5% was the fraction of naive CD4 clonotypes found shared across four donors. The sole specimen, blood, was sampled, and tissue repertoires likely differ.

The material sequenced was naive CD4+ T cells sorted from blood. Subset indicated: CD45RA+ positively selected. The TCR sequence derives from a man younger than 40 in good health.

The CDR3: CASSNTSGIPEQYF. DNA of the CDR3: TGCGCCAGCAGCAATACTAGCGGGATCCCCGAGCAGTACTTC. This sequence joins TRBV5-1 and TRBJ2-7; 10 nucleotides align to TRBD2. The CDR3 is 14 residues long. Germline CDR1 is SGHRS and CDR2 is YFSETQ. Trimming cost V 4 bases and J 6 bases; bases outside gene matches: 7.